This T cell receptor (beta chain) was identified in a study of control samples from healthy donors and cancer patients. Only in-frame clones appear in the TCRdb table, and some are missing; sequencing was by immunoSEQ multiplex PCR. The sample records tens of thousands of clones, 88% being singletons. Germline lookup yields CDR1 LGHDT and CDR2 YNNKEL (reference sequence). Trimming shortened V by 2 bases and J by 11 bases, and 15 bases separated the two germline ends. The CDR3 runs to 13 residues. This TCR derives from a woman aged 70-85 years in good health. Sequenced input: blood. The rearrangement links TRBV3-1 (or the pseudogene TRBV3-2) to TRBJ1-1; D is ambiguous. CDR3 bases: TGTGCCAGCAGCCAAACAGAATCCGTGCGGGCTTTCTTT. It translates to CASSQTESVRAFF.